The 11 T cell receptor beta chains presented below share a single source sample, sequenced in a study of blood T cell repertoires in COVID-19. This table comes from immunoSEQ multiplex PCR, and its TCRdb copy is limited to in-frame clones, with some not included. The table includes some 150,000 clones, over 70% detected once. The sequencing sample was made of peripheral blood. The receptors were sampled from a man in his fifties or sixties with active COVID-19.

CDR3 protein: CASCPDRGSYNEQFF. CDR3 bases: TGTGCCAGCTGCCCCGACAGAGGCTCCTACAATGAGCAGTTCTTC. J is TRBJ2-1 and V is TRBV7-2; D is perhaps TRBD1 (5 bases). The germline CDR1 and CDR2 sequences are SGHTA and FQGNSA. The V gene lost 8 bases and the J gene lost 0 bases, with 14 bases spanning the gap. CDR3 length: 15 amino acids.

The CDR3 sequence is CSASSPGVKRGLIYEQYF. CDR3 DNA: TGCAGTGCTAGTTCCCCGGGGGTCAAGCGGGGTTTAATCTACGAGCAGTACTTC. V and J are TRBV20-1 and TRBJ2-7, with 7 bases fitting TRBD2. CDR3 length: 18 residues. Germline-derived CDR1 and CDR2 are DFQATT and SNEGSKA (reference sequence). The V gene end was trimmed by 3 bases and the J gene end by 3 bases; junction bases not matched to a gene: 20.

The V call is TRBV6-5, the J call TRBJ2-7, with 9 bases fitting TRBD2. The CDR3 totals 15 residues. The V and J ends lost 6 bases and 3 bases, in that order; junction bases with no gene match: 9. Germline values: CDR1 MNHEY, CDR2 SVGAGI. The CDR3 loop reads CASSGGGGHLYEQYF. The CDR3 nucleotides are TGTGCCAGCAGCGGCGGGGGGGGCCACCTCTACGAGCAGTACTTC.

The V and J genes are TRBV5-1 and TRBJ2-1, with 9 bases matching TRBD1. Germline assignment: CDR1 SGHRS and CDR2 YFSETQ. V lost 3 bases to trimming and J lost 0 bases; unmatched junction nucleotides: 7. The CDR3 is 17 residues long. DNA for the CDR3: TGCGCCAGCAGCTCGGGACAGGGATTTAGCTCCTACAATGAGCAGTTCTTC. Translated: CASSSGQGFSSYNEQFF.

V is TRBV9 and J is TRBJ1-2; a weak D match, TRBD1 (5 bases). The CDR3 covers 15 residues. Germline V gene data show CDR1 as SGDLS and CDR2 as YYNGEE. Trimming took 4 bases from V and 8 from J, leaving 21 bases between them. CDR3 bases: TGTGCCAGCAGCACTAGCCAACTAGCCGAGGGGGGCTACACCTTC. The encoded protein is CASSTSQLAEGGYTF. The full variable domain, completed using reference TRBV9 and TRBJ1-2, is DSGVTQTPKHLITATGQRVTLRCSPRSGDLSVYWYQQSLDQGLQFLIQYYNGEERAKGNILERFSAQQFPDLHSELNLSSLELGDSALYFCASSTSQLAEGGYTFGSGTRLTVV.

V usage is TRBV7-2 and J usage is TRBJ2-5, with TRBD2 identical over 12 bases. The CDR3 length is 15 residues. Unmatched junction bases numbered 11, after V lost 5 bases and J lost 10 bases. Germline V CDR1 and CDR2: SGHTA, FQGNSA. CDR3 region: CASSNGLAGIKGQYF. The CDR3 coding sequence is TGTGCCAGCAGCAACGGACTAGCGGGGATCAAAGGCCAGTACTTC.

V gene TRBV18 combines with J gene TRBJ1-1, with 10 bases matching TRBD1. With V trimmed by 2 bases and J by 7 bases, 10 bases remained unmatched. The CDR3 has 16 residues. The germline V gene encodes CDR1 KGHSH and CDR2 LQKENI. The CDR3 DNA reads as TGTGCCAGCTCACCATTGGGGCCGGGACAGGGGATTGAAGCTTTCTTT. Protein: CASSPLGPGQGIEAFF. The full variable domain, completed using reference TRBV18 and TRBJ1-1, is NAGVMQNPRHLVRRRGQEARLRCSPMKGHSHVYWYRQLPEEGLKFMVYLQKENIIDESGMPKERFSAEFPKEGPSILRIQQVVRGDSAAYFCASSPLGPGQGIEAFFGQGTRLTVV.

The chain recombines TRBV7-6 with TRBJ2-1; D possibly corresponds to TRBD2 (7 bases). Germline-derived CDR1 and CDR2 are SGHVS and FNYEAQ. The ends were cut back, 2 bases at V and 4 bases at J, with 18 bases in the middle. The CDR3 extends over 17 amino acids. The CDR3 DNA is TGTGCCAGCAGCTTAAAGGGGGGGGACTACCAATACAATGAGCAGTTCTTC. Protein: CASSLKGGDYQYNEQFF.

The V call is TRBV30, the J call TRBJ1-3; 8 positions match TRBD1. V dropped 1 base and J dropped 1; count of bases not matched to a gene: 3. This CDR3 region has 15 residues. Germline CDR1 reads GTSNPN; CDR2 reads SVGIG (reference sequence). Here the CDR3 reads CAWSGQGFSGNTIYF. For the CDR3, the DNA is TGTGCCTGGAGTGGACAGGGGTTTTCTGGAAACACCATATATTTT.

This clone was counted only a few times. The V gene is TRBV7-9, the J gene TRBJ2-7; 7 bases match TRBD1. The CDR3 covers 14 residues. The germline CDR1 and CDR2 sequences are SEHNR and FQNEAQ (reference sequence). The V segment lost 5 bases and the J segment 4 bases; nucleotides outside the gene matches: 8. CDR3 DNA sequence: TGTGCCAGCAGCACCTGGACAGGCGAGTACGAGCAGTACTTC. Its translation is CASSTWTGEYEQYF.

J is TRBJ1-5 and V is TRBV6-4; maybe TRBD1 (6 bases). CDR3 size: 13 residues. V was clipped by 8 bases and J by 3 bases, with 11 bases between them. The germline V gene encodes CDR1 MRHNA and CDR2 SNTAGT. CDR3 DNA: TGTGCCAGCGCAGGGGTTTTCAATCAGCCCCAGCATTTT. This sequence encodes CASAGVFNQPQHF.